These 9 T cell receptor beta chains originate from one sample sequenced in a study of T cell changes during pregnancy in multiple sclerosis. Some clones are missing from TCRdb's copy, which holds only in-frame ones; the method was immunoSEQ multiplex PCR. Of 45,000 to 65,000 clones in the sample, about 90% were seen once. The sequencing used CD4+ T cells from peripheral blood mononuclear cells, collected in the third trimester of pregnancy. Source of these receptors: a female donor with multiple sclerosis, enrolled in a pregnancy study.

The gene calls are TRBV2 and TRBJ1-4; 8 bases map to TRBD1. J lost 4 bases, V lost 6 bases, and 4 bases had no gene match. The CDR3 totals 14 residues. CDR1 SNHLY and CDR2 FYNNEI come from the germline V gene. CDR3 nucleotides: TGTGCCAGCAGGAGTGACAGGGGTAATGAAAAACTGTTTTTT. This gives the protein CASRSDRGNEKLFF.

The chain employs TRBV5-4 and TRBJ1-2, with 9 nucleotides matching TRBD1. The length of the CDR3 is 14 residues. The V gene end was trimmed by 4 bases and the J gene end by 7 bases; junction bases not matched to a gene: 8. Germline assignment: CDR1 SGHNT and CDR2 YYREEE (reference sequence). CDR3 protein: CASSGQGRQSGYTF. CDR3 DNA: TGTGCCAGCAGCGGACAGGGGAGACAAAGTGGCTACACCTTC.

This sequence joins TRBV6-6 and TRBJ2-3; D perhaps matches TRBD2 (6 bases). Germline V gene data show CDR1 as MNHNY and CDR2 as SVGAGI (reference sequence). CDR3 length: 15 amino acids. Trimming took 1 base from V and 2 from J, leaving 10 bases between them. CDR3 nucleotides: TGTGCCAGCAGTTACTGGGCGGGGACCACAGATACGCAGTATTTT. Its protein is CASSYWAGTTDTQYF.

The gene calls are TRBV10-3 and TRBJ1-5; 10 nucleotides agree with TRBD1. Trimming cost V 3 bases and J 9 bases; bases outside gene matches: 11. Germline lookup yields CDR1 ENHRY and CDR2 SYGVKD. CDR3 length: 16 amino acids. The CDR3 sequence is CAISDLPGTGVRPQHF. The CDR3, as DNA: TGTGCCATCAGTGACCTGCCGGGGACAGGGGTGCGGCCCCAGCATTTT.

This clone occurred once. The chain recombines TRBV10-3 with TRBJ1-5; D remains ambiguous. Trimming pared 4 bases from V and 8 bases from J, leaving 9 bases between. CDR1 ENHRY and CDR2 SYGVKD come from the germline V gene. The CDR3 extends over 12 amino acids. CDR3 in amino acids: CAISGGEEPQHF. CDR3 bases: TGTGCCATCAGTGGAGGCGAGGAGCCCCAGCATTTT.

The rearrangement joins TRBV5-4 to TRBJ2-3, with 9 bases identical to TRBD2. CDR3 size: 16 residues. The germline V gene has CDR1 SGHNT and CDR2 YYREEE (reference sequence). The junction had 8 bases not matched to a gene; V was cut back by 4 bases and J by 2 bases. CDR3 sequence (DNA): TGTGCCAGCAGCCGGAGAGCGGGGGGCTCCACAGATACGCAGTATTTT. Its translation: CASSRRAGGSTDTQYF.

The rearrangement uses TRBV5-4 and TRBJ2-1; D unclear. The CDR3 runs 13 residues. Trimming took off 0 bases at V and 2 bases at J, with 3 bases between the two ends. Germline CDR1 is SGHNT and CDR2 is YYREEE (reference sequence). The CDR3 loop reads CASSLDTYNEQFF. The CDR3, as DNA: TGTGCCAGCAGCTTGGACACCTACAATGAGCAGTTCTTC.

The chain joins TRBV19 to TRBJ2-2, with D possibly matching TRBD2 (6 bases). V lost 6 bases to trimming and J lost 1 base, with 9 bases between them. This CDR3 spans 14 amino acids. Looked up from germline, CDR1 is LNHDA and CDR2 is SQIVND (reference sequence). The CDR3 sequence: CASRTRGNTGELFF. CDR3 DNA: TGTGCCAGTAGGACGCGGGGGAACACCGGGGAGCTGTTTTTT.

The rearrangement joins TRBV6-5 to TRBJ2-3; D is perhaps TRBD1 (5 bases). CDR1 and CDR2 from the germline V gene are MNHEY and SVGAGI. V was trimmed by 9 bases and J by 5 bases, leaving 9 bases between them. CDR3 length: 11 residues. The CDR3 protein is CASGQGDTQYF. CDR3 coding DNA: TGTGCCAGTGGCCAGGGAGATACGCAGTATTTT.